The sequence of this TCR beta chain was determined in a study of shared clonotypes between healthy human individuals. The CDR3 spans 15 residues. Germline V gene data show CDR1 as SGHTA and CDR2 as FQGTGA. Trimming removed 0 bases at V and 2 bases at J, with 10 bases between. Cells designated naive CD8 were CD45RO-negative and were positively selected for CCR7, with terminally differentiated effector memory CD45RA+ cells excluded. Measured with immunoSEQ multiplex PCR; TCRdb has only the in-frame clones, and not every one. The profile shows about 2,100,000 clones, about 92% of them singletons. The receptor's source is a man between 18 and 35 years old in good health. Some clones in this sample may be carry-over from other donors' samples. The rearrangement joins TRBV7-3 to TRBJ1-1; D gene uncertain. The sequenced sample consisted of naive CD8+ T cells from PBMCs. The CDR3 loop reads CASSLTEAVNTEAFF. The CDR3 DNA follows: TGTGCCAGCAGCTTAACCGAGGCAGTAAACACTGAAGCTTTCTTT.